Sequencing of this T cell receptor (beta chain) was carried out in a study of OX40 agonist ivuxolimab in advanced cancers. Background for the entire study: Ivuxolimab was a fully human IgG2 agonistic monoclonal antibody targeting the costimulatory receptor OX40 (CD134). Three dose-escalation patients achieved partial responses, one with hepatocellular carcinoma and two with cutaneous melanoma. Patients were allowed to have had prior anti-PD-1, anti-PD-L1 or anti-CTLA-4 therapy, and approximately 37% of the dose-escalation patients had been treated with checkpoint inhibitors. The paper covers the monotherapy dose-escalation part of the phase I ivuxolimab trial, which included N of about 56 patients. Intravenous ivuxolimab was administered to patients every 2 weeks at six dose levels: 0.01, 0.1, 0.3, 1.5, 3 and 10 mg/kg. Of the roughly 50 dose-escalation patients, hepatocellular carcinoma was present in about 20, melanoma in around 15, renal cell carcinoma in 9 and head and neck cancer in 9. The dose-escalation cohort was about 83% male with a mean age of approximately 59 years, ranging from 23 to 79. Peripheral TCRbeta sequencing aimed to test whether ivuxolimab altered TCR sequence diversity and caused clonal T-cell expansion.

Concerning this clone: Its antigen is unknown. The record has no base qualities; no much larger clone is one base away.

Results and caveats for the whole study, not just this receptor: The antigen specificity of the peripheral T cells that underwent clonal expansion was not determined. At doses of 0.1 to 3.0 mg/kg, clonal expansion of both CD4+ and CD8+ T cells in blood was seen between baseline and week 6. After ivuxolimab, more expanded clones were found on average in CD8+ T cells than in CD4+ T cells. Partial responders in the 0.1-3.0 mg/kg groups had among the lowest normalized peripheral clonal expansion, especially among CD8+ T cells. Low levels of normalized T-cell clonal expansion were also seen in some nonresponding patients.

To sequence the TCRbeta CDR3 region, genomic DNA was isolated from the sorted cells. The immunoSEQ Assay was used for sequencing of TCRbeta CDR3 regions. TCRdb retrieved this table from immuneACCESS and kept in-frame rearrangements only. Not all clones are present; in checked studies, unresolved V genes account for under half, and no reason is known for the remainder. The sample records about 78,000 clones, roughly nine tenths of which are singletons. The leading ten clones occupy about 3% of the sample. The trial excluded patients who had a history of autoimmune disease or were on systemic immunosuppression. Peripheral blood for TCR sequencing was collected from all dose cohorts at baseline, on cycle 4 day 1, and on cycle 7 day 1. The samples were taken from a phase I, first-in-human, multicenter, open-label dose-escalation trial of ivuxolimab. The trial enrolled adults with locally advanced or metastatic head and neck squamous cell, hepatocellular, melanoma or renal cell carcinoma. Before TCR sequencing, CD4+ T cells and CD8+ T cells were sorted from peripheral blood as separate populations.

Including cysteine and phenylalanine, the CDR3 has 12 amino acids. Just the 36-base CDR3 DNA is kept, in frame starting at base 1. Germline trimming: 8 bases from V, 9 bases from J; junction bases outside gene matches: 5. In the germline V gene, CDR1 corresponds to ENHRY and CDR2 to SYGVKD. In this chain, TRBV10-3 is recombined with TRBJ2-1; the junction holds 9 bases that match TRBD1. The receptor comes from an adult with an advanced solid tumor such as melanoma, head and neck, liver or kidney cancer. This specimen consisted of CD4+ or CD8+ T cells sorted from blood, obtained in a trial of the OX40 agonist ivuxolimab. In nucleotides, the sequence is TGTGCCATCCCCGGGACAGGGAGTGAGCAGTTCTTC. Its protein is CAIPGTGSEQFF.